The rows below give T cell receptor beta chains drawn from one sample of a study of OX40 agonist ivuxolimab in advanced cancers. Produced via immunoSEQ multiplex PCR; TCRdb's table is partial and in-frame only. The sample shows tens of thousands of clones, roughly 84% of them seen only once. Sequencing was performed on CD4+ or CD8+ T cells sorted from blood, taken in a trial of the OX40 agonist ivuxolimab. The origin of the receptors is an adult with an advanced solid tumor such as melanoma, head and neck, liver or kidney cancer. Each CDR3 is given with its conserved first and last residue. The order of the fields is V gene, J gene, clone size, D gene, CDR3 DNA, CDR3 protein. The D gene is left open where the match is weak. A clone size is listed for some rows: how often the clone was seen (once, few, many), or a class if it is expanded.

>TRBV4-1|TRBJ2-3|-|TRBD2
TGCGCCAGCAGCCATGCGGGGGCAGATACGCAGTATTTT
CASSHAGADTQYF
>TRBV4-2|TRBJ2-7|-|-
TGTGCCAGCAGCCAGGATGGCGGCAGCTACGAGCAGTACTTC
CASSQDGGSYEQYF
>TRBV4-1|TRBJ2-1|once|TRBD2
TGCGCCAGCAGCCACCACGGACTAGCGGGGGACCCCAATGAGCAGTTCTTC
CASSHHGLAGDPNEQFF
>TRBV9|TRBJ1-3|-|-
TGTGCCAGCAGCGTAGCAGGAGGGGGTCTAAACACCATATATTTT
CASSVAGGGLNTIYF
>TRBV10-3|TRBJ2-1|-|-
TGTGCCATCAGTGAATATAGCGATTCGGGGAATGAGCAGTTCTTC
CAISEYSDSGNEQFF
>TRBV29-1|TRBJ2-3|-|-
TGCAGCGTTGAAGCCCCGGGAACCAGCACAGATACGCAGTATTTT
CSVEAPGTSTDTQYF
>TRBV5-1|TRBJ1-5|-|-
TGCGCCAGCAGCTTGGCCCCAGATCAGCCCCAGCATTTT
CASSLAPDQPQHF
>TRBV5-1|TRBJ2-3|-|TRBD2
TGCGCCAGCAGCCCGCTTCCTCTCCTAGCGGGAGGGCCCTATACGCAGTATTTT
CASSPLPLLAGGPYTQYF
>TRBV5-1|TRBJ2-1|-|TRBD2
TGCGCCAGCAGCTTGGCCGGGACTAGTGCCTACAATGAGCAGTTCTTC
CASSLAGTSAYNEQFF
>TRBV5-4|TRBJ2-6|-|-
TGTGCCAGCAGGAGCTCTGGGGCCAACGTCCTGACTTTC
CASRSSGANVLTF
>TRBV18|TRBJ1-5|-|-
TGTGCCAGCTCACCCGCCGGGACAAAGGGTCAGCCCCAGCATTTT
CASSPAGTKGQPQHF
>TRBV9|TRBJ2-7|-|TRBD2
TGTGCCAGCAGCCTAGGACTAGCGGAACCTTACGAGCAGTACTTC
CASSLGLAEPYEQYF
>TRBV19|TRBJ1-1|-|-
TGTGCCAGTAGCCCTGGGTCAGGGTTGAGCACTGAAGCTTTCTTT
CASSPGSGLSTEAFF
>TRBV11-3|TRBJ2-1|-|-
TGTGCCAGCAGCTTAGCACAGGGCGCCTACAATGAGCAGTTCTTC
CASSLAQGAYNEQFF
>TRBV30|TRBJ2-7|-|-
TGTGCCTGGAGTGGATCCTATTCCTACGAGCAGTACTTC
CAWSGSYSYEQYF
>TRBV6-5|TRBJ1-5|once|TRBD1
TGTGCCAGCAGGCAGACAGGGGTTAGCAATCAGCCCCAGCATTTT
CASRQTGVSNQPQHF
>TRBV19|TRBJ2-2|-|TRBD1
TGTGCCAGTAGTACCGGGACAGGGGGAGTTGGGGAGCTGTTTTTT
CASSTGTGGVGELFF
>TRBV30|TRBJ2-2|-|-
TGTGCCTGGAGTACACCCCGACAGGCGAACACCGGGGAGCTGTTTTTT
CAWSTPRQANTGELFF
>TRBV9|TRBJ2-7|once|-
TGTGCCAGCAGCGCCGGACAGAGCAACTCCTACGAGCAGTACTTC
CASSAGQSNSYEQYF
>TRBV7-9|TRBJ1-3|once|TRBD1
TGTGCCAGCAGCTTAGCGCTCGGGACAGGTGGAAACACCATATATTTT
CASSLALGTGGNTIYF
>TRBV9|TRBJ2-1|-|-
TGTGCCAGCAGTGCTGAACTAGATGTCGGTGAGCAGTTCTTC
CASSAELDVGEQFF
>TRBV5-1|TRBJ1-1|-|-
TGCGCCAGCAGCTTGGCCCAGGCCCAGGGAGGCGGTGAAGCTTTCTTT
CASSLAQAQGGGEAFF
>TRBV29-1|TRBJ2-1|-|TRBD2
TGCAGCGACCGAGGACTAGCGGGAATCAATGAGCAGTTCTTC
CSDRGLAGINEQFF
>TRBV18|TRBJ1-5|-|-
TGTGCCAGCTCACCCGGGAAAAATCAGCCCCAGCATTTT
CASSPGKNQPQHF
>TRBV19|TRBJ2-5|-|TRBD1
TGTGCCAGCTCAGGAGGCAGGGGGCTTCAAGAGACCCAGTACTTC
CASSGGRGLQETQYF
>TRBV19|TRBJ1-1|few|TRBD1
TGTGCCAGTAGTACGGGACAGCCGAACACTGAAGCTTTCTTT
CASSTGQPNTEAFF
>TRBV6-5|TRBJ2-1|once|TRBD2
TGTGCCAGCAGTTTTAGCGGGAGGCGTGAGCAGTTCTTC
CASSFSGRREQFF
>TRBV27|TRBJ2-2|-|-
TGTGCCAGCGGTTGGTCCGGGGAGCTGTTTTTT
CASGWSGELFF
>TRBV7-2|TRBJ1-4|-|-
TGTGCCAGCAGCTTACTTGGCCGTACGAAAAAACTGTTTTTT
CASSLLGRTKKLFF
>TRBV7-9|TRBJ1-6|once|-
TGTGCCAGTAGCTTTACAGGGTTTAATTCACCCCTCCACTTT
CASSFTGFNSPLHF
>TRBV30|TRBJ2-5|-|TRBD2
TGTGCCTGGGGAGGGGGACTAGCGGCCCAAGAGACCCAGTACTTC
CAWGGGLAAQETQYF
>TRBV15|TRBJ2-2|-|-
TGTGCCACCAGCCCTCTCCCCTTGCAGACAACTGGGGAGCTGTTTTTT
CATSPLPLQTTGELFF
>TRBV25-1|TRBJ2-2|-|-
TGTGCCAGCAGTACACCCGGGACAAGGGACACCGGGGAGCTGTTTTTT
CASSTPGTRDTGELFF
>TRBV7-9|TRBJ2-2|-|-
TGTGCCAGCGGAGGGCCGATGAACACCGGGGAGCTGTTTTTT
CASGGPMNTGELFF
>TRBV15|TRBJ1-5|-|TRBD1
TGTGCCACCAGCCGGGACAGCTACAATCAGCCCCAGCATTTT
CATSRDSYNQPQHF
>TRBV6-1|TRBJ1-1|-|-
TGTGCCAGCAGGGTTCTGACAGGAAACACTGAAGCTTTCTTT
CASRVLTGNTEAFF